A single sample gave rise to the 15 T cell receptor beta chains below, sequenced in a study of blood T cell repertoires in COVID-19. Some clones are missing from TCRdb's copy, which holds only in-frame ones; the method was immunoSEQ multiplex PCR. Here the sample spans approximately 330,000 clones, 80% to 90% being singletons. Sequences were obtained from peripheral blood. These receptors came from a young man with COVID-19, enrolled during active disease.

The genes are TRBV10-3 and TRBJ2-1; possible D gene TRBD2, 5 bases. V gave up 2 bases and J gave up 2 bases, with 13 bases separating them. Germline lookup yields CDR1 ENHRY and CDR2 SYGVKD. This CDR3 has 16 amino acids. CDR3 DNA sequence: TGTGCCATCAGTGAGGTTCGAGGGAAGACCTACAATGAGCAGTTCTTC. It specifies CAISEVRGKTYNEQFF.

The gene calls are TRBV6-5 and TRBJ1-2, with D possibly being TRBD1 (6 bases). The CDR3 runs to 14 residues. V shed 5 bases and J shed 7 bases, with 17 bases lying between them. Germline V lookup: CDR1 MNHEY, CDR2 SVGAGI. The CDR3 is CASSLSGGGSGYTF. CDR3 bases: TGTGCCAGCAGTCTCTCCGGGGGGGGCTCTGGCTACACCTTC.

The chain is built from TRBV7-2 and TRBJ2-2; 9 bases map to TRBD2. Trimming took 9 bases from V and 4 from J; bases not matched to a gene: 6. CDR1 is SGHTA, CDR2 FQGNSA, per germline. The CDR3 has 14 amino acids. The CDR3: CARSLAGVTGELFF. For the CDR3, the DNA is TGTGCCAGATCTTTAGCGGGAGTCACCGGGGAGCTGTTTTTT.

This clone came up a few times. The rearrangement joins TRBV19 to TRBJ2-5; D is uncertain. From germline, CDR1 is LNHDA and CDR2 SQIVND (reference sequence). The CDR3 is made up of 15 amino acids. V lost 3 bases, J lost 1 base, and 12 bases lay in between. As DNA, the CDR3 is TGTGCCAGTAGTATGGGCAGAGTTATCCAAGAGACCCAGTACTTC. This translates into CASSMGRVIQETQYF. Full variable domain (rest looked up from reference TRBV19 and TRBJ2-5): DGGITQSPKYLFRKEGQNVTLSCEQNLNHDAMYWYRQDPGQGLRLIYYSQIVNDFQKGDIAEGYSVSREKKESFPLTVTSAQKNPTAFYLCASSMGRVIQETQYFGPGTRLLVL.

The V call is TRBV7-9, the J call TRBJ2-6, with D perhaps TRBD2 (5 bases). CDR1 is SEHNR, CDR2 FQNEAQ, per germline (reference sequence). This CDR3 contains 16 residues. V was pared by 5 bases and J by 5 bases, with 16 bases between. The CDR3 sequence is CASSTIGEFWANVLTF. The CDR3 region has the DNA TGTGCCAGCAGCACTATCGGGGAGTTCTGGGCCAACGTCCTGACTTTC. The variable domain in full, with the rest retrieved from reference TRBV7-9 and TRBJ2-6, is DTGVSQNPRHKITKRGQNVTFRCDPISEHNRLYWYRQTLGQGPEFLTYFQNEAQLEKSRLLSDRFSAERPKGSFSTLEIQRTEQGDSAMYLCASSTIGEFWANVLTFGAGSRLTVL.

The V gene is TRBV28, the J gene TRBJ1-4, with 7 nucleotides matching TRBD1. Germline CDR1 reads MDHEN; CDR2 reads SYDVKM. V lost 2 bases to trimming and J lost 7 bases; unmatched junction nucleotides: 4. The CDR3 runs 14 residues. CDR3: CASSLPTGVEKLFF. The CDR3 DNA reads as TGTGCCAGCAGTTTACCCACAGGGGTTGAAAAACTGTTTTTT.

This clone was observed once. The chain combines TRBV24-1 with TRBJ2-1, with D possibly being TRBD1 (6 bases). V lost 1 base, J lost 7 bases, and 7 bases lay in between. The germline V gene encodes CDR1 KGHDR and CDR2 SFDVKD. The CDR3 contains 13 residues. The CDR3 spells CATSDLRGNEQFF. In DNA form, the CDR3 reads TGTGCCACCAGTGATTTAAGGGGGAATGAGCAGTTCTTC.

V and J are TRBV6-2 or TRBV6-3 and TRBJ2-7; 8 positions match TRBD1. The CDR3 consists of 14 residues. With 4 bases clipped from V and 2 bases from J, the junction kept 4 bases outside the gene matches. Germline V CDR1 and CDR2: MNHEY, SVGEGT. The CDR3 DNA reads as TGTGCCAGCAGTTCTGGACAGGGACCCTACGAGCAGTACTTC. This translates into CASSSGQGPYEQYF.

This sequence joins TRBV4-1 and TRBJ2-1, with 8 bases that match TRBD2. The CDR3 extends over 16 amino acids. Per germline, CDR1 MGHRA and CDR2 YSYEKL. The junction had 6 bases not matched to a gene; V was cut back by 1 base and J by 4 bases. The CDR3 sequence is CASSQGITSGYNEQFF. The CDR3, as DNA: TGCGCCAGCAGCCAAGGTATCACTAGCGGATACAATGAGCAGTTCTTC.

The CDR3 nucleotides are TGTGCCAGCAGCGTTGGGACAGGACTAAACTATGGCTACACCTTC. It encodes CASSVGTGLNYGYTF. The rearrangement links TRBV9 to TRBJ1-2, with 8 bases that match TRBD1. The length of the CDR3 is 15 residues. After removal of 2 bases from V and 2 bases from J, the junction contained 5 bases not matched to a gene. CDR1 is SGDLS, CDR2 YYNGEE, per germline.

V usage is TRBV7-9 and J usage is TRBJ1-3; TRBD1 matches at 7 bases. V lost 4 bases to trimming and J lost 5 bases; unmatched junction nucleotides: 14. In germline, CDR1 is SEHNR, CDR2 FQNEAQ (reference sequence). The CDR3 has 17 amino acids. The CDR3 is CASSSREAPTGRNTIYF. The DNA for the CDR3 is TGTGCCAGCAGCTCCAGAGAGGCCCCGACAGGGCGAAACACCATATATTTT.

The CDR3 is CASSLATGVAKNIQYF. The CDR3, as DNA: TGCGCCAGCAGCTTGGCGACAGGGGTTGCCAAAAACATTCAGTACTTC. V gene TRBV5-1 combines with J gene TRBJ2-4, with TRBD1 matching over 8 bases. The CDR3 is 16 residues long. The V and J ends lost 0 bases and 1 base, in that order; junction bases with no gene match: 3. Germline V gives CDR1 SGHRS, CDR2 YFSETQ.

The rearrangement uses TRBV5-1 and TRBJ1-2, with D perhaps TRBD1 (6 bases). CDR1 is SGHRS and CDR2 is YFSETQ in the germline V gene. V lost 3 bases, J lost 11 bases, and 14 bases lay in between. This CDR3 comprises 12 residues. The CDR3 is CASSSKAGTYTF. CDR3 nucleotides: TGCGCCAGCAGCTCGAAGGCAGGGACATACACCTTC.

The chain combines TRBV6-5 with TRBJ2-4, with D perhaps TRBD1 (6 bases). Trimming took off 7 bases at V and 5 bases at J, with 12 bases between the two ends. Germline V gene sequence: CDR1 MNHEY, CDR2 SVGAGI. The CDR3 loop spans 13 amino acids. Here the CDR3 reads CASTLTGQNIQYF. The CDR3 nucleotides are TGTGCCAGCACCTTGACAGGTCAAAACATTCAGTACTTC.

This rearrangement joins TRBV6-6 to TRBJ2-3; weak D call: TRBD2 (7 bases). The CDR3 length is 13 residues. Deletions cut 6 bases from V and 3 bases from J, with 10 bases between. CDR1 is MNHNY, CDR2 SVGAGI, per germline (reference sequence). The CDR3 reads CASRGGGTDTQYF. Written as DNA, the CDR3 is TGTGCCAGCAGGGGAGGGGGGACAGATACGCAGTATTTT.